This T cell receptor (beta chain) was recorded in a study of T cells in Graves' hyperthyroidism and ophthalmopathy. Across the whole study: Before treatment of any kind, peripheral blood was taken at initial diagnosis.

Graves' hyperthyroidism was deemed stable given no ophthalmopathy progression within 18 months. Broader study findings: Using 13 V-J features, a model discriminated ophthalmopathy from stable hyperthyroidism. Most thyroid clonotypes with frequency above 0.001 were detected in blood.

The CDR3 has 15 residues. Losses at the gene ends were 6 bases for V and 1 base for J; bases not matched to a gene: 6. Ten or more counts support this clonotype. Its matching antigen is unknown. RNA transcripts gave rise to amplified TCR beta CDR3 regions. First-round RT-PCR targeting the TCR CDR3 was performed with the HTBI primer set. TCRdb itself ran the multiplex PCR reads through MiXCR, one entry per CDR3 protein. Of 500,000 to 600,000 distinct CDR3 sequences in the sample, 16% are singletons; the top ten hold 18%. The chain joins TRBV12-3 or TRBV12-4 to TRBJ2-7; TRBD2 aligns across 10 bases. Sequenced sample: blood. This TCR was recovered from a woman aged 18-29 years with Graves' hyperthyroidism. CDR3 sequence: CASRPSSGGSYEQYF. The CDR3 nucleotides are TGTGCCAGCAGGCCCTCTAGCGGGGGATCCTACGAGCAGTACTTC.